This T cell receptor beta chain was identified during a study of shared T cell receptors in the human thymus. Some clones are missing from TCRdb's copy, which holds only in-frame ones; the method was immunoSEQ multiplex PCR. The table records some 720,000 clones, approximately 87% of them present only once. V shed 4 bases and J shed 0 bases, with 13 bases lying between them. CDR3 length: 16 residues. Germline values: CDR1 LNHDA, CDR2 SQIVND (reference sequence). This sample also appeared in a second study, on human thymus T cells. That work contributes: Among the donors, all were healthy Finnish infants having corrective surgery for congenital heart defects. Resections that were taken during corrective heart surgery supplied the thymus tissue. Among thymic and blood repertoires, usage of V and J genes appeared biased.

J is TRBJ1-5 and V is TRBV19; D remains unclear. The sample was thymocytes. This clonotype was sampled from a boy younger than two with a congenital heart defect. In DNA, the CDR3 is TGTGCCAGTAGTACCCGCCCCGGGAGTAGCAATCAGCCCCAGCATTTT. This codes for CASSTRPGSSNQPQHF. Full variable domain (outside the CDR3, taken from reference TRBV19 and TRBJ1-5): DGGITQSPKYLFRKEGQNVTLSCEQNLNHDAMYWYRQDPGQGLRLIYYSQIVNDFQKGDIAEGYSVSREKKESFPLTVTSAQKNPTAFYLCASSTRPGSSNQPQHFGDGTRLSIL.